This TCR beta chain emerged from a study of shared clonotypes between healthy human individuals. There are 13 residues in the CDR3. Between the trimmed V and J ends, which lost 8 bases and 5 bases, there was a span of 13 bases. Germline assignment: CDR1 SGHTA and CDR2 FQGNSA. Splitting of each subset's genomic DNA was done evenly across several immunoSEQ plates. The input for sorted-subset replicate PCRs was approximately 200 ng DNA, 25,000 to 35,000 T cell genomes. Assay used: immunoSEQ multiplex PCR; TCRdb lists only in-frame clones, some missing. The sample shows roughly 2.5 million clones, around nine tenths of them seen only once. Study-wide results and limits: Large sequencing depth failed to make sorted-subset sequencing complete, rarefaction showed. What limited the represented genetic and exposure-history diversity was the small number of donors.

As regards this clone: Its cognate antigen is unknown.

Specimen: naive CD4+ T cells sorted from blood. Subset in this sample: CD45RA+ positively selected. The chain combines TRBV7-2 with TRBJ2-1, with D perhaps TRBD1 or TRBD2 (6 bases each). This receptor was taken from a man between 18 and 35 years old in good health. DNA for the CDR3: TGTGCCAGCTCCCAAGGGGGGAACAATGAGCAGTTCTTC. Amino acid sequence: CASSQGGNNEQFF.